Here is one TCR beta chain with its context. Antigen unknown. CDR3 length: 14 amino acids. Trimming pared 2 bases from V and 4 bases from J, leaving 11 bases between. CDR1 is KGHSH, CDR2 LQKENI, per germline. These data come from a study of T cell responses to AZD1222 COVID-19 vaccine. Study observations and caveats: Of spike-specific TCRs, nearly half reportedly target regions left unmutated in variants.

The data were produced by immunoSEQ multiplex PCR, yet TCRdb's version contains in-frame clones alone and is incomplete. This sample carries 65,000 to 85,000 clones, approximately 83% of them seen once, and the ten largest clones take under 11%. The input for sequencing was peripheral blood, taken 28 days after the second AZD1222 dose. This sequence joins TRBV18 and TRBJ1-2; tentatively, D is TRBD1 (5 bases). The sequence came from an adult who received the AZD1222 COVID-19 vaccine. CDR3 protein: CASSPGTEGYGYTF. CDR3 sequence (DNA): TGTGCCAGCTCACCAGGGACCGAAGGCTATGGCTACACCTTC.